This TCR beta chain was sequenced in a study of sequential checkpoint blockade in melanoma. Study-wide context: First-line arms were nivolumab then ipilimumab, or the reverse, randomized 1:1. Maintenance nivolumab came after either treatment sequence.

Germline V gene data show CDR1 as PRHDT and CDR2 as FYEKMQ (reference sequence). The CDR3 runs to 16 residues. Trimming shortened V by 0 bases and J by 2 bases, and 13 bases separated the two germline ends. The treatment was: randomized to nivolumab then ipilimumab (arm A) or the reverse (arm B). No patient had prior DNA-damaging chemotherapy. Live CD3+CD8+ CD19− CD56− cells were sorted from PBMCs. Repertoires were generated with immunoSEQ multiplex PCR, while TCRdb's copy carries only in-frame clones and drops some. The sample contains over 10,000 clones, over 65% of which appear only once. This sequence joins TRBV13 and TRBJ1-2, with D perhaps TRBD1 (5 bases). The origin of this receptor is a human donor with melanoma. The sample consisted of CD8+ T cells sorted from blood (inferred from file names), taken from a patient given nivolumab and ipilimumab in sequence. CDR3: CASSLGRGRGNYGYTF. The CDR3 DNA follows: TGTGCCAGCAGCTTAGGTAGGGGACGGGGGAACTATGGCTACACCTTC. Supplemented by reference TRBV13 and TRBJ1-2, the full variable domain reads AAGVIQSPRHLIKEKRETATLKCYPIPRHDTVYWYQQGPGQDPQFLISFYEKMQSDKGSIPDRFSAQQFSDYHSELNMSSLELGDSALYFCASSLGRGRGNYGYTFGSGTRLTVV.